The 32 T cell receptor beta chains below all came from one sample that was sequenced in a study of response to subunit inactivated influenza vaccine. Each CDR3 protein is one row after TCRdb ran MiXCR on the RT-PCR reads. The data contain about 570,000 distinct CDR3 sequences, 10% to 12% of them singletons. These data were likewise used in another study, on T cells expressing NK-cell markers. That source notes: UMIs accompanied the 5'RACE template switching by which TCR beta cDNA was made.

The source was PBMCs from blood, collected on the day of vaccination. The receptors were sampled from a man aged 50-60 years who received an inactivated influenza vaccine.

This clonotype was detected only a few times. This chain connects TRBV25-1 to TRBJ2-6; either TRBD1 or TRBD2 may fit D (5 bases each). The CDR3 consists of 16 residues. The ends were cut back, 4 bases at V and 0 bases at J, with 10 bases in the middle. Germline-derived CDR1 and CDR2 are MGHDK and SYGVNS. CDR3 in amino acids: CASSVIGASGANVLTF. The CDR3 nucleotides are TGTGCCAGCAGTGTAATCGGGGCCTCTGGGGCCAACGTCCTGACTTTC.

The table lists this clonotype with a few counts. The chain recombines TRBV29-1 with TRBJ2-2, with 12 bases matching TRBD2. Trimming at V came to 8 bases and at J to 6 bases, leaving 10 bases not matched to a gene. Germline CDR1 is SQVTM and CDR2 is ANQGSEA. CDR3 length equals 15 residues. CDR3 bases: TGCAGCTCTTTCCTAGCGGGGGGGCCCTCCGGGGAGCTGTTTTTT. Its protein is CSSFLAGGPSGELFF.

This clonotype has a handful of counts. The V call is TRBV7-9, the J call TRBJ2-7; D may be TRBD2 (6 bases). Germline CDR1 reads SEHNR; CDR2 reads FQNEAQ (reference sequence). Trimming removed 6 bases at V and 6 bases at J, with 15 bases between. The CDR3 is made up of 13 amino acids. The chain's CDR3 is CASSMGLPREQYF. The CDR3 coding sequence is TGTGCCAGCAGTATGGGACTCCCTCGCGAGCAGTACTTC.

This chain uses TRBV7-6 with TRBJ2-1; 10 bases are shared with TRBD2. The CDR3 covers 16 residues. The V gene end was trimmed by 3 bases and the J gene end by 7 bases; junction bases not matched to a gene: 9. In germline, CDR1 is SGHVS, CDR2 FNYEAQ. Here the CDR3 reads CASSFSRSSGSNEQFF. CDR3 nucleotide sequence: TGTGCCAGCAGCTTCAGTCGTTCTAGCGGGAGTAATGAGCAGTTCTTC.

This clonotype was observed a few times. Germline is not matched at one junction end, which may reflect a read error. The chain combines TRBV10-3 with TRBJ2-3; D might be TRBD2 (6 bases). CDR3 length: 11 residues. CDR1 is ENHRY and CDR2 is SYGVKD in the germline V gene. CDR3 in DNA: TGTGCCATCAGTGAGGCGGGACGCCCTCTTTTT. Amino acid sequence: CAISEAGRPLF.

The chain uses TRBV7-3 and TRBJ1-3, with a weak D call TRBD1 (5 bases). Germline V gene data show CDR1 as SGHTA and CDR2 as FQGTGA. This CDR3 region has 16 residues. Trimming shortened V by 2 bases and J by 0 bases, and 11 bases separated the two germline ends. In DNA form, the CDR3 reads TGTGCCAGCAGCTTAGATGACAGAGGCTCTGGAAACACCATATATTTT. Its translation: CASSLDDRGSGNTIYF.

This chain joins TRBV5-1 and TRBJ2-5, with D possibly TRBD2 on 6 matching bases. Trimming shortened V by 5 bases and J by 5 bases, and 16 bases separated the two germline ends. CDR1 is SGHRS, CDR2 YFSETQ, per germline. The CDR3 is made up of 14 amino acids. The CDR3: CASSRRGPSETQYF. DNA of the CDR3: TGCGCCAGCAGTAGGAGGGGTCCTTCCGAGACCCAGTACTTC.

The rearrangement links TRBV2 to TRBJ2-2; D is perhaps TRBD1 (5 bases). CDR1 SNHLY and CDR2 FYNNEI come from the germline V gene. CDR3 length: 14 amino acids. V shed 6 bases and J shed 2 bases, with 10 bases lying between them. The CDR3 DNA sequence: TGTGCCAGCAGAAAGGGGCACAACACCGGGGAGCTGTTTTTT. Its translation is CASRKGHNTGELFF.

The chain couples TRBV12-3 or TRBV12-4 to TRBJ2-1; TRBD2 matches 10 bases. There are 17 residues in the CDR3. Trimming took 7 bases from V and 0 from J; bases not matched to a gene: 9. The CDR3 is CASTAASGGRSYNEQFF. The CDR3 DNA follows: TGTGCCAGCACCGCAGCTAGCGGGGGCCGCTCCTACAATGAGCAGTTCTTC.

The rearrangement joins TRBV24-1 to TRBJ2-7; weak D call: TRBD2 (6 bases). V was trimmed by 4 bases and J by 5 bases, leaving 11 bases between them. The germline V gene encodes CDR1 KGHDR and CDR2 SFDVKD. The length of the CDR3 is 13 residues. CDR3 sequence reads: CATSETSGDEQYF. DNA of the CDR3: TGTGCCACCAGTGAGACCTCGGGAGACGAGCAGTACTTC.

This chain joins TRBV20-1 and TRBJ2-5; the match to TRBD1 covers 9 bases. Germline V CDR1 and CDR2: DFQATT, SNEGSKA (reference sequence). J was trimmed by 5 bases and V by 3 bases; bases with no gene match: 4. CDR3 length: 13 amino acids. CDR3 sequence: CSARGQGTETQYF. Written as DNA, the CDR3 is TGCAGTGCTAGGGGACAGGGCACGGAGACCCAGTACTTC.

This clonotype was observed a handful of times. The chain recombines TRBV6-2 or TRBV6-3 with TRBJ2-3, with 10 bases fitting TRBD1. CDR3 length: 16 residues. J lost 5 bases, V lost 6 bases, and 11 bases had no gene match. Germline-derived CDR1 and CDR2 are MNHEY and SVGEGT. The CDR3 region has the DNA TGTGCCAGCAGACTCATTGCCGGGACAGGGGAAGATACGCAGTATTTT. Protein product: CASRLIAGTGEDTQYF.

V gene TRBV20-1 combines with J gene TRBJ1-5; tentative D call: TRBD1 (5 bases). Deletions cut 2 bases from V and 3 bases from J, with 14 bases between. The germline V gene has CDR1 DFQATT and CDR2 SNEGSKA (reference sequence). This CDR3 contains 15 residues. DNA for the CDR3: TGCAGTGCTAGACCGCCGGGACGGGACAATCAGCCCCAGCATTTT. Its protein product is CSARPPGRDNQPQHF.

This clonotype was counted between two and nine times. This chain uses TRBV10-3 with TRBJ2-1, with D possibly matching TRBD1 (5 bases). The CDR3 is 16 amino acids. Germline CDR1 and CDR2: ENHRY and SYGVKD. V shed 7 bases and J shed 4 bases, with 20 bases lying between them. The CDR3 loop reads CAITPSVGRIYNEQFF. CDR3 bases: TGTGCCATCACACCCTCGGTGGGGCGCATATACAATGAGCAGTTCTTC.

This sequence joins TRBV29-1 and TRBJ1-1; D gene ambiguous. The CDR3 length is 13 residues. CDR1 and CDR2 from the germline V gene are SQVTM and ANQGSEA. V shed 4 bases and J shed 0 bases, with 9 bases lying between them. The CDR3 protein is CSVGHRLNTEAFF. The DNA for the CDR3 is TGCAGCGTTGGTCACAGACTGAACACTGAAGCTTTCTTT.

This clonotype has a single count. The rearrangement joins TRBV5-1 to TRBJ2-5; possible D gene TRBD1, 6 bases. Trimming stripped 3 bases from V and 2 bases from J, with 17 bases between. CDR1 and CDR2 from the germline V gene are SGHRS and YFSETQ. The length of the CDR3 is 16 residues. The CDR3 is CASSSAPTGPQETQYF. CDR3 coding DNA: TGCGCCAGCAGCTCCGCACCGACAGGACCGCAAGAGACCCAGTACTTC.

The chain employs TRBV5-1 and TRBJ2-5; no clear D gene. The CDR3 has 14 amino acids. Germline V lookup: CDR1 SGHRS, CDR2 YFSETQ. Trimming took 4 bases from V and 4 from J, leaving 14 bases between them. In DNA, the CDR3 is TGCGCCAGCAGCCTCGGGTACCTGGGAGAGACCCAGTACTTC. Its protein product is CASSLGYLGETQYF.

This clonotype was seen a few times. The chain recombines TRBV7-9 with TRBJ1-1; D gene ambiguous. Germline CDR1 is SEHNR and CDR2 is FQNEAQ (reference sequence). Trimming pared 5 bases from V and 0 bases from J, leaving 13 bases between. The CDR3 contains 15 residues. CDR3 coding DNA: TGTGCCAGCAGCACCGAAGGACGGATGAACACTGAAGCTTTCTTT. The encoded protein is CASSTEGRMNTEAFF.

This clonotype has a count of ten or more. The chain carries TRBV6-2 or TRBV6-3 and TRBJ1-5; D is possibly TRBD1 (6 bases). This CDR3 has 15 amino acids. With 0 bases removed from V and 6 bases from J, the gap between germline ends came to 12 bases. Germline V gene data show CDR1 as MNHEY and CDR2 as SVGEGT. DNA of the CDR3: TGTGCCAGCAGTTACTCAGGGGGGACGGGTCAGCCCCAGCATTTT. This encodes CASSYSGGTGQPQHF.

The table lists this clonotype with a few counts. V is TRBV20-1 and J is TRBJ2-1, with TRBD1 as a possible D gene (5 bases). The V gene lost 4 bases and the J gene lost 5 bases, with 12 bases spanning the gap. The CDR3 extends over 13 amino acids. Germline values: CDR1 DFQATT, CDR2 SNEGSKA (reference sequence). CDR3 in DNA: TGCAGTGCTACAGGGATAGAGGACAATGAGCAGTTCTTC. It is translated as CSATGIEDNEQFF.

The V gene is TRBV11-1, the J gene TRBJ2-7, with a tentative D call TRBD1 (6 bases). The germline V gene has CDR1 SGHAT and CDR2 FQDESV (reference sequence). V was clipped by 5 bases and J by 4 bases, with 15 bases between them. The CDR3 sequence is 14 residues long. The CDR3 bases are TGTGCCAGCAGCCCACCGACCGGACAGTACGAGCAGTACTTC. This translates into CASSPPTGQYEQYF.

This clonotype was counted at least ten times. This chain connects TRBV25-1 to TRBJ1-1, with 7 bases that match TRBD1. Germline CDR1 MGHDK, CDR2 SYGVNS. With V trimmed by 5 bases and J by 0 bases, 6 bases remained unmatched. The CDR3 spans 15 residues. CDR3 amino acids: CASSRTGRMNTEAFF. In DNA form, the CDR3 reads TGTGCCAGCAGTCGGACAGGACGGATGAACACTGAAGCTTTCTTT.

This chain connects TRBV4-1 to TRBJ2-7; the match to TRBD1 covers 7 bases. V shed 0 bases, J shed 4 bases, and the junction held 6 bases outside the gene matches. The CDR3 runs to 15 residues. Germline CDR1 and CDR2: MGHRA and YSYEKL. CDR3 residues: CASSQDPGQRYEQYF. Written as DNA, the CDR3 is TGCGCCAGCAGCCAAGACCCGGGACAGAGGTACGAGCAGTACTTC.

The chain joins TRBV6-2 or TRBV6-3 to TRBJ1-5; the match to TRBD1 covers 9 bases. CDR1 MNHEY and CDR2 SVGEGT come from the germline V gene. The V and J ends lost 7 bases and 5 bases, in that order; junction bases with no gene match: 15. The CDR3 has 17 residues. CDR3 region: CASTARTGALAHQPQHF. CDR3 in DNA: TGTGCCAGCACTGCCCGGACAGGGGCTCTGGCTCATCAGCCCCAGCATTTT.

V gene TRBV9 combines with J gene TRBJ2-1; D is perhaps TRBD2 (5 bases). V gave up 0 bases and J gave up 4 bases, with 17 bases separating them. CDR1 is SGDLS and CDR2 is YYNGEE in the germline V gene. This CDR3 has 17 residues. The CDR3 bases are TGTGCCAGCAGCGTAGGTACGAGCGGCTTCAATTACAATGAGCAGTTCTTC. It translates to CASSVGTSGFNYNEQFF.

The CDR3 sequence: CASSLARATEAFF. The CDR3 DNA is TGTGCCAGCAGCCTCGCACGTGCCACTGAAGCTTTCTTT. The chain is built from TRBV11-1 and TRBJ1-1; unclear D gene. Germline V gene data show CDR1 as SGHAT and CDR2 as FQDESV (reference sequence). Deletions cut 5 bases from V and 4 bases from J, with 11 bases between. The CDR3 sequence is 13 residues long.

The sample holds a few counts of this clonotype. The chain uses TRBV20-1 and TRBJ2-5, with TRBD1 matching 7 bases. The CDR3 covers 15 residues. Germline assignment: CDR1 DFQATT and CDR2 SNEGSKA (reference sequence). Unmatched junction bases numbered 7, after V lost 0 bases and J lost 3 bases. The CDR3 DNA reads as TGCAGTGCTAGAGATCCTGGCAGGGGGAAAGAGACCCAGTACTTC. This translates into CSARDPGRGKETQYF.

The rearrangement joins TRBV5-6 to TRBJ2-1, with D unresolved. V shed 0 bases and J shed 10 bases, with 11 bases lying between them. Germline CDR1 and CDR2: SGHDT and YYEEEE. The CDR3 is 13 amino acids. CDR3 amino acids: CASSLAGFGEQFF. The CDR3 DNA sequence: TGTGCCAGCAGCTTGGCCGGCTTTGGAGAGCAGTTCTTC.

This clonotype has more than one count but fewer than ten. V gene TRBV7-2 combines with J gene TRBJ2-7, with D perhaps matching TRBD1 or TRBD2 (5 bases each). Trimming took 5 bases from V and 5 from J, leaving 13 bases between them. CDR1 is SGHTA, CDR2 FQGNSA, per germline. CDR3 size: 13 residues. The CDR3 loop is CASSAYRDHEQYF. As DNA, the CDR3 is TGTGCCAGCAGCGCATACCGGGACCACGAGCAGTACTTC.

This clonotype came up a few times. The V call is TRBV2, the J call TRBJ2-5, with 9 bases lining up with TRBD1. With 5 bases clipped from V and 5 bases from J, the junction kept 3 bases outside the gene matches. Germline CDR1 SNHLY, CDR2 FYNNEI. The CDR3 is 13 amino acids. The CDR3 protein is CASSWTGVETQYF. The CDR3 DNA follows: TGTGCCAGCAGTTGGACAGGGGTGGAGACCCAGTACTTC.

The genes are TRBV2 and TRBJ2-5; no firm D call. With 4 bases removed from V and 5 bases from J, the gap between germline ends came to 11 bases. The length of the CDR3 is 13 residues. Per germline, CDR1 SNHLY and CDR2 FYNNEI. CDR3 nucleotides: TGTGCCAGCAGTGTCCGGCTGGTTGAGACCCAGTACTTC. Residues: CASSVRLVETQYF. Looking up the rest from reference TRBV2 and TRBJ2-5 gives the full variable domain: EPEVTQTPSHQVTQMGQEVILRCVPISNHLYFYWYRQILGQKVEFLVSFYNNEISEKSEIFDDQFSVERPDGSNFTLKIRSTKLEDSAMYFCASSVRLVETQYFGPGTRLLVL.

This sequence joins TRBV5-1 and TRBJ1-2; no reliable D call. Germline values: CDR1 SGHRS, CDR2 YFSETQ. V was clipped by 2 bases and J by 2 bases, with 10 bases between them. The CDR3 is 14 residues long. CDR3 sequence (DNA): TGCGCCAGCAGCTTTCCAGAACCCAACTATGGCTACACCTTC. Translation: CASSFPEPNYGYTF.